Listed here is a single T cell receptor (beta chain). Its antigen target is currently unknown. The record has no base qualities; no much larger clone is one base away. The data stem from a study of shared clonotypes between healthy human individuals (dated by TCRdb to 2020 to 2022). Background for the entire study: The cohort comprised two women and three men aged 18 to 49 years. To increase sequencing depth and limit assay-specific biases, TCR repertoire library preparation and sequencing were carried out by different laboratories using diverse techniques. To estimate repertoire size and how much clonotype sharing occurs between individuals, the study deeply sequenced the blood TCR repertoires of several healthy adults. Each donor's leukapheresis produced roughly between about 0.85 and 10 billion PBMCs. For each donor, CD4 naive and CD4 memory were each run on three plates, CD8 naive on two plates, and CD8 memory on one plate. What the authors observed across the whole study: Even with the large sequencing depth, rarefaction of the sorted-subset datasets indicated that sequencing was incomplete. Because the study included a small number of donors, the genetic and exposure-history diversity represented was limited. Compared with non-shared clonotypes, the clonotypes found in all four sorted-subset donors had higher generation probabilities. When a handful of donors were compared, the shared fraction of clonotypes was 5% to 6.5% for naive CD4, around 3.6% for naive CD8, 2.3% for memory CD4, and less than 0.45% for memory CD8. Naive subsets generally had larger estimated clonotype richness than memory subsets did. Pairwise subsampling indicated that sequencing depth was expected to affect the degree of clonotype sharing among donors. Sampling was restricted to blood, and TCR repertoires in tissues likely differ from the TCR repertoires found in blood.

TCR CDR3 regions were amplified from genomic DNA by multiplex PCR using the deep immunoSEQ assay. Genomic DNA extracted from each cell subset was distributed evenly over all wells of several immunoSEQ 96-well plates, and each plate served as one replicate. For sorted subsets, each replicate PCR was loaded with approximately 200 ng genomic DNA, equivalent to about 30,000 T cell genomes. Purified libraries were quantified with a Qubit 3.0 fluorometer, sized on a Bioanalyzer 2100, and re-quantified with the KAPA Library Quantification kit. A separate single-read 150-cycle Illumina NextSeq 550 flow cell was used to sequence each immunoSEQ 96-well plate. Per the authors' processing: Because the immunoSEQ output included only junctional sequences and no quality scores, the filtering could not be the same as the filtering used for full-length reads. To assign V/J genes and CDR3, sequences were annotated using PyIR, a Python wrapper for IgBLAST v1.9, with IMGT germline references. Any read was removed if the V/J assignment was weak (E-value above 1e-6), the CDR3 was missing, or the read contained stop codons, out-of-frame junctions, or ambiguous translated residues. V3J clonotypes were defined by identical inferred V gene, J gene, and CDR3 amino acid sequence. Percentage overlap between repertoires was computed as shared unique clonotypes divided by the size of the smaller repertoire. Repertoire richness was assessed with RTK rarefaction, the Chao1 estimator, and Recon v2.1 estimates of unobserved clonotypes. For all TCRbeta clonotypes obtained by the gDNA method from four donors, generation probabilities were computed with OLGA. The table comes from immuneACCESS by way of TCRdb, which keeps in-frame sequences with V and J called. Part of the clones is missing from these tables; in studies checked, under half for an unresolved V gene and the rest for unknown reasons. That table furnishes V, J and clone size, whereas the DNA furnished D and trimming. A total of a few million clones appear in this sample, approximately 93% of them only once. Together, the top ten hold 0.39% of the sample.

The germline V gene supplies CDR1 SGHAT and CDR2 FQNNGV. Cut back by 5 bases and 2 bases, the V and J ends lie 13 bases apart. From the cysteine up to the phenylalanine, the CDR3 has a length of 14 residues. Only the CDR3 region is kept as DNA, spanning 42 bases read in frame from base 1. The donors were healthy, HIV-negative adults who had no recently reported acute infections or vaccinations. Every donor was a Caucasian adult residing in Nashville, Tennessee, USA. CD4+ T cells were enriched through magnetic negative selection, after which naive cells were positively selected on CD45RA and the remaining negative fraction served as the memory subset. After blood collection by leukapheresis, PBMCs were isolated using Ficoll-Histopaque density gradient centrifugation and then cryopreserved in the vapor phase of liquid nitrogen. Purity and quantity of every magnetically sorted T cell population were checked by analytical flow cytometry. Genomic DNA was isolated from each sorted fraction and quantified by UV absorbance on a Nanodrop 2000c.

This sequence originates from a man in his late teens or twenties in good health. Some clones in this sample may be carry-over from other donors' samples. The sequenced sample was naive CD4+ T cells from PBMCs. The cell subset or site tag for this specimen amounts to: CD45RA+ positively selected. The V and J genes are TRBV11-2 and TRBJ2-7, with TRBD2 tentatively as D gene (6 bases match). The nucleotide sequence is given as TGTGCCAGCAGCCGGGGACGGGGGACCTACGAGCAGTACTTC. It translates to CASSRGRGTYEQYF. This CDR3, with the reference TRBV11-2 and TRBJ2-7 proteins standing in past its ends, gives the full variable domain EAGVAQSPRYKIIEKRQSVAFWCNPISGHATLYWYQQILGQGPKLLIQFQNNGVVDDSQLPKDRFSAERLKGVDSTLKIQPAKLEDSAVYLCASSRGRGTYEQYFGPGTRLTVT.